The 13 T cell receptor beta chains below come from one sample, sequenced in a study of blood T cell repertoires in COVID-19. Method: immunoSEQ multiplex PCR; TCRdb's copy keeps in-frame clones and lacks some. The data hold about 120,000 clones, with roughly four fifths observed a single time. Source material: peripheral blood. Every receptor here comes from a human donor in a cohort sampled during active COVID-19.

In nucleotides, the CDR3 is TGCGCCAGCAGCTTGGAAGGGGGCACTGAAGCTTTCTTT. Translated: CASSLEGGTEAFF. The rearrangement uses TRBV5-1 and TRBJ1-1; a possible D gene is TRBD1 (6 bases). Germline V lookup: CDR1 SGHRS, CDR2 YFSETQ. The CDR3 is made up of 13 amino acids. V dropped 0 bases and J dropped 4 bases, with 7 bases sitting between them.

This chain links TRBV3-1 (or the pseudogene TRBV3-2) with TRBJ2-5; 11 nucleotides line up with TRBD2. J gave up 3 bases and V 1 base, and 1 base lay outside the gene matches. CDR1 is LGHDT and CDR2 is YNNKEL in the germline V gene (reference sequence). CDR3 length: 15 amino acids. Here the CDR3 DNA reads TGTGCCAGCAGCCAAGGGGGACTAGCGGAAGAGACCCAGTACTTC. Translated: CASSQGGLAEETQYF.

The chain combines TRBV5-6 with TRBJ1-6; D is uncertain. Germline V gives CDR1 SGHDT, CDR2 YYEEEE. This CDR3 is built from 16 residues. V lost 6 bases to trimming and J lost 0 bases, with 13 bases between them. CDR3 DNA: TGTGCCAGCACCGTACGGGGTGGCTCCTATAATTCACCCCTCCACTTT. Translation: CASTVRGGSYNSPLHF.

The chain is built from TRBV7-3 and TRBJ1-2; possible D gene TRBD1, 6 bases. This CDR3 has 14 residues. Germline CDR1 and CDR2: SGHTA and FQGTGA. V dropped 5 bases and J dropped 6 bases, with 16 bases sitting between them. CDR3 amino acids: CASSPEGGLDGYTF. The CDR3 DNA reads as TGTGCCAGCAGCCCCGAGGGGGGGCTGGATGGCTACACCTTC.

This clone has more than one count but fewer than ten. The chain combines TRBV3-1 (or the pseudogene TRBV3-2) with TRBJ1-2; D might be TRBD1 (5 bases). CDR1 and CDR2 from the germline V gene are LGHDT and YNNKEL (reference sequence). V gave up 4 bases and J gave up 5 bases, with 14 bases separating them. This CDR3 has 14 residues. CDR3 DNA sequence: TGTGCCAGCAGCCTCCTGGGGGGGAATTATGGCTACACCTTC. As protein: CASSLLGGNYGYTF.

CDR3 residues: CASSEGQGWEKLFF. CDR3 DNA sequence: TGTGCCAGCAGTGAGGGACAGGGATGGGAAAAACTGTTTTTT. The chain uses TRBV6-1 and TRBJ1-4; 9 bases agree with TRBD1. The CDR3 sequence is 14 residues long. The V gene end was trimmed by 3 bases and the J gene end by 8 bases; junction bases not matched to a gene: 4. Germline V CDR1 and CDR2: MNHNS, SASEGT.

The chain carries TRBV30 and TRBJ2-7; the D gene is possibly TRBD2 (7 bases). CDR1 and CDR2 (germline): GTSNPN, SVGIG (reference sequence). Trimming removed 2 bases at V and 5 bases at J, with 16 bases between. The CDR3 length is 14 residues. The CDR3 reads CAWSLGGARDEQYF. DNA for the CDR3: TGTGCCTGGAGTTTAGGGGGGGCGCGGGACGAGCAGTACTTC. The complete variable domain, with remaining parts taken from reference TRBV30 and TRBJ2-7, reads SQTIHQWPATLVQPVGSPLSLECTVEGTSNPNLYWYRQAAGRGLQLLFYSVGIGQISSEVPQNLSASRPQDRQFILSSKKLLLSDSGFYLCAWSLGGARDEQYFGPGTRLTVT.

This clone has more than one count but fewer than ten. The chain is built from TRBV7-9 and TRBJ2-2; D unclear. Germline lookup yields CDR1 SEHNR and CDR2 FQNEAQ (reference sequence). Trimming removed 5 bases at V and 3 bases at J, with 4 bases between. The CDR3 has 12 residues. As DNA, the CDR3 is TGTGCCAGCAGCCCCTACACCGGGGAGCTGTTTTTT. Protein: CASSPYTGELFF.

V usage is TRBV6-4 and J usage is TRBJ1-2, with D possibly matching TRBD1 (5 bases). Germline V gene sequence: CDR1 MRHNA, CDR2 SNTAGT. This CDR3 contains 12 residues. V was pared by 2 bases and J by 8 bases, with 9 bases between. The CDR3 spells CASSDEGVGYTF. The CDR3 coding sequence is TGTGCCAGCAGTGACGAAGGGGTAGGCTACACCTTC.

The genes are TRBV27 and TRBJ2-7; the D gene is possibly TRBD2 (6 bases). There are 16 residues in the CDR3. V shed 7 bases and J shed 1 base, with 20 bases lying between them. From germline, CDR1 is MNHEY and CDR2 SMNVEV (reference sequence). The CDR3 coding sequence is TGTGCCAGCACACTCTCGTCTAGCGCTATATCCTACGAGCAGTACTTC. Its translation: CASTLSSSAISYEQYF.

Only a few counts were recorded for this clone. The rearrangement joins TRBV5-1 to TRBJ1-1; D gene ambiguous. V lost 4 bases to trimming and J lost 0 bases, with 10 bases between them. Germline V lookup: CDR1 SGHRS, CDR2 YFSETQ. This CDR3 contains 14 residues. The CDR3 nucleotides read TGCGCCAGCAGCACCTCCACACTGAACACTGAAGCTTTCTTT. This gives the protein CASSTSTLNTEAFF.

V usage is TRBV7-2 and J usage is TRBJ1-1, with a weak D call TRBD1 (5 bases). The CDR3 has 15 amino acids. Germline CDR1 is SGHTA and CDR2 is FQGNSA. Trimming cost V 0 bases and J 1 base, with 9 bases left between them. CDR3 protein: CASSLAGPRNTEAFF. Here the CDR3 DNA reads TGTGCCAGCAGCTTAGCGGGGCCGAGGAACACTGAAGCTTTCTTT. The full variable domain, rest sourced from reference TRBV7-2 and TRBJ1-1, is GAGVSQSPSNKVTEKGKDVELRCDPISGHTALYWYRQSLGQGLEFLIYFQGNSAPDKSGLPSDRFSAERTGGSVSTLTIQRTQQEDSAVYLCASSLAGPRNTEAFFGQGTRLTVV.

The V and J genes are TRBV6-5 and TRBJ1-1; D is unclear. Germline loops: CDR1 MNHEY, CDR2 SVGAGI. The V and J ends lost 0 bases and 6 bases respectively, with 11 bases between them. The CDR3 totals 14 residues. The DNA for the CDR3 is TGTGCCAGCAGTTACTCGAAAGGAGGCGCTGAAGCTTTCTTT. Translating gives CASSYSKGGAEAFF.